This TCR beta chain originates from a study of beta chain features in type 1 diabetes. Findings and caveats of the study: Equally in patients and controls, PCR might preferentially amplify shorter templates. Shorter TCRB CDR3s, moderately but significantly so, were found in Type 1 diabetes patients in all four CD4+ subsets.

There are a few counts of this clone. Antigen specificity is unknown. The authors took one heparinised blood draw, averaging about 120 mL, from each donor. The length of the CDR3 is 15 residues. V was trimmed by 0 bases and J by 5 bases, leaving 13 bases between them. Per the germline V gene, CDR1 is LNHNV and CDR2 is YYDKDF (reference sequence). What was sequenced were expressed TCRB transcripts, since all of the isolated RNA had been reverse transcribed. Naive, central memory and regulatory T cell samples yielded some 3.9 million reads on average. Clones were sequenced by immunoSEQ multiplex PCR, and TCRdb holds only the in-frame ones, with some missing. The sample lists hundreds of thousands of clones, about 15% occurring once.

The sequencing sample was made of naive CD4+ T cells from blood. This TCR derives from a man younger than 40 in good health. The chain combines TRBV15 with TRBJ2-5; TRBD1 or TRBD2 may be the D gene (5 bases each). CDR3 in DNA: TGTGCCACCAGCAGAGATAGAGGGGTCGGGGAGACCCAGTACTTC. It is translated as CATSRDRGVGETQYF.